This T cell receptor (beta chain) came from a study of blood T cells in healthy people across ages. This CDR3 region has 14 residues. CDR1 and CDR2 from the germline V gene are SGHTA and FQGNSA. Trimming cost V 1 base and J 2 bases, with 8 bases left between them. Using a J-beta primer mix together with a sample-barcoded 5' primer, a second PCR was run for roughly 6 to 11 cycles. Each CDR3 protein gets one entry after TCRdb re-called the 5' RACE reads with MiXCR. This sample has some 800,000 distinct CDR3 sequences; roughly 25% occur once, and the top ten carry under 4.5%. The data also belong to a second study, concerning T cells of mothers and their children. That source adds: With unrelated pairs as the comparison, related mother-child pairs had a slightly higher overlap that was not significant.

The source is a boy younger than 18 in good health. The specimen was blood. The chain combines TRBV7-2 with TRBJ1-2; D is unresolved. The CDR3 reads CASSLGQNNYGYTF. DNA for the CDR3: TGTGCCAGCAGCTTAGGTCAGAACAACTATGGCTACACCTTC.